The 14 T cell receptor beta chains below were found in one sample sequenced in a study of PD-L1 blockade in urothelial cancer. Profiling relied on immunoSEQ multiplex PCR, and the TCRdb table lists in-frame clones only, not all of them. Altogether about 88,000 clones are present, 85% to 95% being singletons, with the ten largest covering around 10%. The sample was PBMCs, taken around atezolizumab (anti-PD-L1) treatment. Source of these receptors: a man aged 55 to 69 with urothelial cancer.

The chain uses TRBV5-1 and TRBJ2-1; 11 nucleotides line up with TRBD2. With 4 bases clipped from V and 5 bases from J, the junction kept 5 bases outside the gene matches. The CDR3 contains 15 residues. Per germline, CDR1 SGHRS and CDR2 YFSETQ. CDR3 DNA sequence: TGCGCCAGCAGCAGGTCGGGACTAGCGGACAATGAGCAGTTCTTC. It codes for CASSRSGLADNEQFF.

This rearrangement joins TRBV30 to TRBJ2-7; tentatively, D is TRBD2 (6 bases). V was trimmed by 7 bases and J by 2 bases, leaving 27 bases between them. Germline V gene data show CDR1 as GTSNPN and CDR2 as SVGIG (reference sequence). CDR3 size: 17 residues. The CDR3, as DNA: TGTGCCTTCTCGTCCCGCCCAGGGACTCCAAAAGCCTACGAGCAGTACTTC. Translated: CAFSSRPGTPKAYEQYF.

The gene calls are TRBV6-1 and TRBJ1-4, with a tentative D call TRBD1 (6 bases). CDR1 and CDR2 (germline): MNHNS, SASEGT. Between the trimmed V and J ends, which lost 4 bases and 4 bases, there was a span of 10 bases. The CDR3 consists of 14 residues. CDR3 nucleotides: TGTGCCAGCAGTGGACAGGCCGGTAATGAAAAACTGTTTTTT. It specifies CASSGQAGNEKLFF.

The V gene is TRBV19, the J gene TRBJ2-5; 11 nucleotides agree with TRBD1. Germline CDR1 LNHDA, CDR2 SQIVND (reference sequence). The trim removed 5 bases at V and 5 bases at J, leaving 7 bases unmatched. The CDR3 runs to 15 residues. The CDR3 reads CASSPRTGGRETQYF. DNA of the CDR3: TGTGCCAGTAGTCCGCGGACAGGGGGCCGTGAGACCCAGTACTTC.

V gene TRBV5-5 combines with J gene TRBJ2-7, with D uncertain. V shed 0 bases and J shed 0 bases, with 10 bases lying between them. This CDR3 is 15 amino acids long. CDR1 is SGHKS, CDR2 YYEKEE, per germline (reference sequence). The CDR3 loop reads CASSLEIRSSYEQYF. In DNA, the CDR3 is TGTGCCAGCAGCTTGGAGATAAGGAGCTCCTACGAGCAGTACTTC.

This clone was counted between two and nine times. The V call is TRBV29-1, the J call TRBJ1-2; D possibly corresponds to TRBD1 (6 bases). Germline V gene sequence: CDR1 SQVTM, CDR2 ANQGSEA. CDR3 length: 13 residues. CDR3 sequence: CSGFGGKTYGYTF. As DNA, the CDR3 is TGCAGTGGCTTTGGGGGCAAAACCTATGGCTACACCTTC.

DNA for the CDR3: TGTGCCAGCAGTTTTTCCCCGACAGGGAACAGTAACATTCAGTACTTC. Protein: CASSFSPTGNSNIQYF. This rearrangement joins TRBV28 to TRBJ2-4; TRBD1 agrees at 7 bases. V trimming: 3 bases; J trimming: 7 bases; junction bases outside the gene matches: 12. Germline-derived CDR1 and CDR2 are MDHEN and SYDVKM. This CDR3 contains 16 residues.

V gene TRBV5-4 combines with J gene TRBJ1-2; D remains unclear. The V gene's germline CDR1 is SGHNT and CDR2 YYREEE (reference sequence). V was clipped by 6 bases and J by 0 bases, with 9 bases between them. The CDR3 runs to 13 residues. The CDR3 region has the DNA TGTGCCAGCACCGAGAACTCTAACTATGGCTACACCTTC. Protein sequence: CASTENSNYGYTF. Filled out from reference TRBV5-4 and TRBJ1-2, the complete variable domain reads ETGVTQSPTHLIKTRGQQVTLRCSSQSGHNTVSWYQQALGQGPQFIFQYYREEENGRGNFPPRFSGLQFPNYSSELNVNALELDDSALYLCASTENSNYGYTFGSGTRLTVV.

The chain joins TRBV7-9 to TRBJ2-1, with 9 bases that match TRBD2. V was pared by 5 bases and J by 7 bases, with 9 bases of the junction left unmatched. CDR3 length equals 15 residues. CDR1 and CDR2 from the germline V gene are SEHNR and FQNEAQ (reference sequence). In DNA form, the CDR3 reads TGTGCCAGCAGCGACGGAAGCGGGAGGTTGAATGAGCAGTTCTTC. It encodes CASSDGSGRLNEQFF.

The V call is TRBV5-5, the J call TRBJ2-7; 8 nucleotides align to TRBD1. J gave up 3 bases and V 4 bases, and 6 bases lay outside the gene matches. This CDR3 is 14 amino acids long. CDR1 is SGHKS and CDR2 is YYEKEE in the germline V gene (reference sequence). CDR3 region: CASSGGQASYEQYF. CDR3 nucleotide sequence: TGTGCCAGCAGCGGGGGACAGGCGAGCTACGAGCAGTACTTC.

This chain links TRBV18 with TRBJ1-3, with unresolved D. V shed 2 bases and J shed 0 bases, with 14 bases lying between them. Germline-derived CDR1 and CDR2 are KGHSH and LQKENI. The CDR3 contains 17 residues. The CDR3 reads CASSPEGAGSSGNTIYF. The CDR3 DNA is TGTGCCAGCTCACCAGAGGGCGCAGGATCCTCTGGAAACACCATATATTTT.

The chain recombines TRBV27 with TRBJ2-7; TRBD2 matches at 7 bases. V lost 6 bases and J lost 0; bases outside the gene matches: 5. Per the germline V gene, CDR1 is MNHEY and CDR2 is SMNVEV (reference sequence). The CDR3 consists of 14 residues. The CDR3 bases are TGTGCCAGCAGGGCTAGCGGAAGCTCCTACGAGCAGTACTTC. This encodes CASRASGSSYEQYF.

The chain has TRBV5-1 and TRBJ2-1, with 9 bases that match TRBD1. V dropped 4 bases and J dropped 7; count of bases not matched to a gene: 9. Germline CDR1 and CDR2: SGHRS and YFSETQ. The CDR3 is 15 residues long. The CDR3 reads CASSMGQGMRNEQFF. CDR3 DNA sequence: TGCGCCAGCAGCATGGGACAGGGAATGAGGAATGAGCAGTTCTTC. Filled out from reference TRBV5-1 and TRBJ2-1, the complete variable domain reads KAGVTQTPRYLIKTRGQQVTLSCSPISGHRSVSWYQQTPGQGLQFLFEYFSETQRNKGNFPGRFSGRQFSNSRSEMNVSTLELGDSALYLCASSMGQGMRNEQFFGPGTRLTVL.

The V gene is TRBV30, the J gene TRBJ1-4; the D gene is possibly TRBD1 (5 bases). The CDR3 has 13 amino acids. CDR1 is GTSNPN, CDR2 SVGIG, per germline (reference sequence). V lost 3 bases to trimming and J lost 2 bases, with 7 bases between them. The CDR3 sequence is CAWRPGTNEKLFF. In DNA, the CDR3 is TGTGCCTGGAGACCAGGGACTAATGAAAAACTGTTTTTT.